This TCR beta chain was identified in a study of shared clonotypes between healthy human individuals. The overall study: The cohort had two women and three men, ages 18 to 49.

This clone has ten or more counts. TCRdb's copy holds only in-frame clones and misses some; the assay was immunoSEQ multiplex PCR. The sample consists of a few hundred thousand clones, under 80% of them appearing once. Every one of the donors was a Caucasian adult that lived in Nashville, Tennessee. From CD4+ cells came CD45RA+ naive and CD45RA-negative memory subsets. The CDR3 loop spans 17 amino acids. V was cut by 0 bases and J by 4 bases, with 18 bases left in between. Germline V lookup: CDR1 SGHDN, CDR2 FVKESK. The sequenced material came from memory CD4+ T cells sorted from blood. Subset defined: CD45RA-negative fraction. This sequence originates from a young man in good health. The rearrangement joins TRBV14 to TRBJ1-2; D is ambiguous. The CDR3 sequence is CASSQDQSQALSYGYTF. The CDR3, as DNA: TGTGCCAGCAGCCAAGATCAGAGTCAGGCCTTGAGCTATGGCTACACCTTC.